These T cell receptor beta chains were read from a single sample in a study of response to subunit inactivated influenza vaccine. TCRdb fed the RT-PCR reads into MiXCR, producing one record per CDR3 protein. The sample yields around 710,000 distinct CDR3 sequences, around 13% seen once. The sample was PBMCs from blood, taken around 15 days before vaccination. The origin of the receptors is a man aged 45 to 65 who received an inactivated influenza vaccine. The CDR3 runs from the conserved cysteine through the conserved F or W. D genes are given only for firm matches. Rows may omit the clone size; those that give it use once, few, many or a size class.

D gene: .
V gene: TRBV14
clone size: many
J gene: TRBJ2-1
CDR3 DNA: TGTGCCAGCAGCCAAGACGGGTACTGGGATGAGCAGTTCTTC
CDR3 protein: CASSQDGYWDEQFF

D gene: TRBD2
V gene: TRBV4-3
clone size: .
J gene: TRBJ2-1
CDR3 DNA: TGCGCCAGCAGCCTGAGCCTAGCGGAGAGTAATGAGCAGTTCTTC
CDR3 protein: CASSLSLAESNEQFF

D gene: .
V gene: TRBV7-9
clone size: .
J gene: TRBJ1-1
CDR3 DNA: TGTGCCAGCAGCTTAGTAGAGTCGTGGCCCGCCCTCACTGAAGCTTTCTTT
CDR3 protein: CASSLVESWPALTEAFF

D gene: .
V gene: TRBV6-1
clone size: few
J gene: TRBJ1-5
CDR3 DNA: TGTGCCAGCAGTATGGACGTTAATAGCAATCAGCCCCAGCATTTT
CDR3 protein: CASSMDVNSNQPQHF

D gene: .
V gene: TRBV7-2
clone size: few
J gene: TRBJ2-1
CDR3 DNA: TGTGCCAGCAGCGTACGAGGCGCCTACAATGAGCAGTTCTTC
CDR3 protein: CASSVRGAYNEQFF

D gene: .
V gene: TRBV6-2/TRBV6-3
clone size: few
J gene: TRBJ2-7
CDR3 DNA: TGTGCCAGCAGGTACATGACAGTTTCCTACGAGCAGTACTTC
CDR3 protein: CASRYMTVSYEQYF

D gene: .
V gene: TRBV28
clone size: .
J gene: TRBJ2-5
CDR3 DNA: TGTGCCAGCAGCCGGGACAACCAAGAAGAGACCCAGTACTTC
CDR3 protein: CASSRDNQEETQYF

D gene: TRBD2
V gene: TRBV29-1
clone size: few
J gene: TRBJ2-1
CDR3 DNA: TGCAGCGTCAGAGCGGGGAGGGTGTTTGAGCAGTTCTTC
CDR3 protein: CSVRAGRVFEQFF

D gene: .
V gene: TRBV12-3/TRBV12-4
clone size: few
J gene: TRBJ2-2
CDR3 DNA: TGTGCCAGCAGTTTAGCGCGGTTAGTGGGGACCGGGGAGCTGTTTTTT
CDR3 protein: CASSLARLVGTGELFF

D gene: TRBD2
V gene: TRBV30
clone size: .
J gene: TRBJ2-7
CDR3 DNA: TGTGCCTGGAGTGTACTGGCGGGAGTTGGGCAGTACTTC
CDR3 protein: CAWSVLAGVGQYF

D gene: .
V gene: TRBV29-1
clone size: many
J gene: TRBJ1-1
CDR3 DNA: TGCAGCGTTGTTTTGGGGGGTTGGACTGAAGCTTTCTTT
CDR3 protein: CSVVLGGWTEAFF

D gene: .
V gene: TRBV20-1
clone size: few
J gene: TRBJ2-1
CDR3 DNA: TGCAGTGCCCAGACTGGGCCTAGGAAGCAGTTCTTC
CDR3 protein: CSAQTGPRKQFF

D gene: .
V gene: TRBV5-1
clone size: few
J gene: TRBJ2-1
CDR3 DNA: TGCGCCAGCAGCTCCATTATCAGCTCCTACAATGAGCAGTTCTTC
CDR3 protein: CASSSIISSYNEQFF

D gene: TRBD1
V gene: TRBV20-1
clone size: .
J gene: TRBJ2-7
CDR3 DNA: TGCAGTGCTTTGGACTCGGGACAGGGCTCCTACGAGCAGTACTTC
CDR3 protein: CSALDSGQGSYEQYF

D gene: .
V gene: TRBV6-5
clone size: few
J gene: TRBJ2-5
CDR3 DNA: TGTGCCAGCGAGGGTGGGGAGACCCAGTACTTC
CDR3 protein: CASEGGETQYF

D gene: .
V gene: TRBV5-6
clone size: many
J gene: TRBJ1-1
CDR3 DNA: TGTGCCAGCAGCTTGAGATGGGGCACTGAAGCTTTCTTT
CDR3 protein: CASSLRWGTEAFF

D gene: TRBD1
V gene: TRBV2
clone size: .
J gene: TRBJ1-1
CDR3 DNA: TGTGCCAGCACCGGACAGGACTTCATGAACACTGAAGCTTTCTTT
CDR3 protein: CASTGQDFMNTEAFF

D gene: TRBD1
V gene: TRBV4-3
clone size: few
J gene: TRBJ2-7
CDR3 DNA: TGCGCCAGCAGCCAAGTCGGCGGGACAGGGCTCTACGAGCAGTACTTC
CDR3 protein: CASSQVGGTGLYEQYF

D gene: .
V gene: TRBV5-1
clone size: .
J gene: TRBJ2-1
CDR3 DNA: TGCGCCAGCAGCTTGGCCACAGGGTCGGATCAGTTCTTC
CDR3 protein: CASSLATGSDQFF

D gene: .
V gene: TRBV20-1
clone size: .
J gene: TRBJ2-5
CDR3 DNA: TGCAGTGCTAGTCCCCTCTCTAGCCAAGAACAAGAGACCCAGTACTTC
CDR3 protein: CSASPLSSQEQETQYF

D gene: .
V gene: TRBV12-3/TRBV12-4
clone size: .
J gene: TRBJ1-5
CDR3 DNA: TGTGCCAGCAGTTTAGCGGAGTATACCAATCAGCCCCAGCATTTT
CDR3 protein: CASSLAEYTNQPQHF

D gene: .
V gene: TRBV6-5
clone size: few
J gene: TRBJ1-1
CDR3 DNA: TGTGCCAGCAGTTACTCGTGGACAAACCAAGCTTTCTTT
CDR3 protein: CASSYSWTNQAFF

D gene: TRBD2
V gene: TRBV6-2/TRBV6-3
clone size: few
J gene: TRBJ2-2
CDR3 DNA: TGTGCCAGCAGCTTTACTAGCGGGAGTTTCACCGGGGAGCTGTTTTTT
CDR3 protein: CASSFTSGSFTGELFF

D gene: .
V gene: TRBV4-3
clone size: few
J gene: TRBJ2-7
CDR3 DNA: TGCGCCAGCAGCCAAGAGTGGCGTGTGGGGTCCGAGCAGTACTTC
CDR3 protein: CASSQEWRVGSEQYF

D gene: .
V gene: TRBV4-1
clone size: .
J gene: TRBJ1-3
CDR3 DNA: TGCGCCAGCAGGGAAACCCCCTCTGGAAACACCATATATTTT
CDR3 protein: CASRETPSGNTIYF

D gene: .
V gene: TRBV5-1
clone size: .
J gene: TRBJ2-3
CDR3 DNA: TGCGCCAGCAGCTTCTATTCGGGAGATACGCAGTATTTT
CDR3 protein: CASSFYSGDTQYF

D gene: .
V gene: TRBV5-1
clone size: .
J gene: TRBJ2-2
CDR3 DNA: TGCGCCAGCAGCTTAATCCAGGACAACGGGGAGCTGTTTTTT
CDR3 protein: CASSLIQDNGELFF

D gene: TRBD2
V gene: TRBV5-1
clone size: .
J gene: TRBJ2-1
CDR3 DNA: TGCGCCAGCAGCTTGGCGTTACGGGGGACTAGCCTTATTTACAATGAGCAGTTCTTC
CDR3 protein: CASSLALRGTSLIYNEQFF

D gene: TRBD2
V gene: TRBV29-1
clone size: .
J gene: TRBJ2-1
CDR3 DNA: TGCAGCGTTGAAGATCTTCGGAGCGGGGGGGCATTGTTTGAGCAGTTCTTC
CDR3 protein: CSVEDLRSGGALFEQFF

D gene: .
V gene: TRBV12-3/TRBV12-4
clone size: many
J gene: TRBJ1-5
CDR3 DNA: TGCGCCAGCAGCTTGAGCAGCAATCAGCCCCAGCATTTT
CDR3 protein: CASSLSSNQPQHF

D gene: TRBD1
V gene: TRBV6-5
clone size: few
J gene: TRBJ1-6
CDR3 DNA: TGTGCCAGCAGTTTCACGACAGGGGGGGTTTCACCCCTCCACTTT
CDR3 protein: CASSFTTGGVSPLHF

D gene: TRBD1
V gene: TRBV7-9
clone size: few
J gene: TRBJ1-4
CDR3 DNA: TGTGCCAGCAGCTCCTCAGGGGGCCCTAATGAAAAACTGTTTTTT
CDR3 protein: CASSSSGGPNEKLFF

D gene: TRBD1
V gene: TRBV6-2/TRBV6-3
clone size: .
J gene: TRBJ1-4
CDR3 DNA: TGTGCCACCGGACAGGCTAATGAAAAACTGTTTTTT
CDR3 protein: CATGQANEKLFF